Listed below are T cell receptor beta chains from one sample, sequenced in a study of beta chain features in type 1 diabetes. Sequencing used immunoSEQ multiplex PCR; TCRdb keeps in-frame clones, though not all of them. Here the sample spans around 40,000 clones, just over 50% being singletons. Specimen: Tregs from blood. These receptors were taken from a woman aged 18-35 years in good health. CDR3s include the opening cysteine and the closing phenylalanine or tryptophan. D genes are given only for firm matches. A row's size may be missing; if present it is once, few, many or a size class.

CASSSLQGAGETEAFF	TGTGCCAGCAGCTCATTACAGGGGGCGGGGGAAACTGAAGCTTTCTTT	TRBJ1-1	16	TRBV7-7	NA	TRBD1
CASSLSSRGGTEAFF	TGTGCCAGCAGCTTAAGTAGCAGGGGTGGCACTGAAGCTTTCTTT	TRBJ1-1	15	TRBV7-8	NA	NA
CASSLVEGWFNYNEQFF	TGTGCCAGCAGCTTAGTCGAGGGCTGGTTTAACTACAATGAGCAGTTCTTC	TRBJ2-1	17	TRBV11-2	NA	NA
CASSPRPGLHTDTQYF	TGTGCCAGCAGCCCTAGACCGGGACTTCACACAGATACGCAGTATTTT	TRBJ2-3	16	TRBV5-5	NA	NA
CASSQAQGVGMPQHF	TGCGCCAGCAGCCAGGCACAGGGGGTGGGGATGCCCCAGCATTTT	TRBJ1-5	15	TRBV4-1	few	TRBD1
CASSFTGGSANQPQHF	TGTGCCAGCAGCTTCACAGGGGGGAGTGCCAATCAGCCCCAGCATTTT	TRBJ1-5	16	TRBV5-4	NA	TRBD1
CASSQVTGARYEQYF	TGCGCCAGCAGCCAAGTTACAGGGGCTCGGTACGAGCAGTACTTC	TRBJ2-7	15	TRBV4-1	NA	TRBD1
CSVEQGKGYGYTF	TGCAGCGTTGAACAGGGGAAGGGCTATGGCTACACCTTC	TRBJ1-2	13	TRBV29-1	few	NA
CASSLLGPGDNQPQHF	TGTGCCAGCAGCTTATTAGGCCCAGGGGACAATCAGCCCCAGCATTTT	TRBJ1-5	16	TRBV11-2	few	NA
CASSSPDRGVGYTF	TGCGCCAGCAGCTCCCCGGACAGGGGTGTAGGCTACACCTTC	TRBJ1-2	14	TRBV5-1	NA	TRBD1
CAIRAGTANTEAFF	TGTGCCATCAGGGCAGGGACAGCAAACACTGAAGCTTTCTTT	TRBJ1-1	14	TRBV10-3	NA	TRBD1
CASSSDGGAFLDTQYF	TGTGCCAGCAGTTCAGATGGGGGCGCTTTCCTCGATACGCAGTATTTT	TRBJ2-3	16	TRBV6-6	NA	NA
CSHSRMNTEAFF	TGCAGTCACTCGCGCATGAACACTGAAGCTTTCTTT	TRBJ1-1	12	TRBV29-1	few	NA
CASSLAGEQYF	TGCGCCAGCAGCTTGGCCGGCGAGCAGTACTTC	TRBJ2-7	11	TRBV5-1	NA	NA
CASRLAGGADTQYF	TGTGCCAGCAGATTAGCGGGTGGTGCGGATACGCAGTATTTT	TRBJ2-3	14	TRBV28	once	TRBD2
CASSPIAGKAVQYF	TGCGCCAGCAGCCCCATAGCGGGAAAAGCGGTGCAGTACTTC	TRBJ2-7	14	TRBV5-1	few	TRBD2
CASSQVPGAPYEQYF	TGCGCCAGCAGCCAAGTTCCGGGAGCCCCCTACGAGCAGTACTTC	TRBJ2-7	15	TRBV4-3	few	NA
CASRQTVNTEAFF	TGTGCCAGCAGGCAGACAGTGAACACTGAAGCTTTCTTT	TRBJ1-1	13	TRBV7-2	NA	NA
CASSLSDSSYEQYF	TGTGCCAGCAGTTTATCGGACAGCTCCTACGAGCAGTACTTC	TRBJ2-7	14	TRBV27	NA	NA
CASSFTDSSTGELFF	TGTGCCAGCAGCTTCACGGACAGTAGCACCGGGGAGCTGTTTTTT	TRBJ2-2	15	TRBV7-9	NA	NA
CASSREEVQETQYF	TGTGCCAGCTCACGGGAGGAGGTGCAAGAGACCCAGTACTTC	TRBJ2-5	14	TRBV18	few	NA
CASRTGRRDEQYF	TGTGCCAGCAGGACAGGGAGGAGGGATGAGCAGTACTTC	TRBJ2-7	13	TRBV27	NA	NA
CASSVAGIPYEQYF	TGTGCCAGCAGCGTAGCGGGAATACCTTACGAGCAGTACTTC	TRBJ2-7	14	TRBV28	NA	TRBD2
CASSGTGGPNEKLFF	TGTGCCAGCAGCGGAACAGGGGGGCCTAATGAAAAACTGTTTTTT	TRBJ1-4	15	TRBV6-4	NA	TRBD1